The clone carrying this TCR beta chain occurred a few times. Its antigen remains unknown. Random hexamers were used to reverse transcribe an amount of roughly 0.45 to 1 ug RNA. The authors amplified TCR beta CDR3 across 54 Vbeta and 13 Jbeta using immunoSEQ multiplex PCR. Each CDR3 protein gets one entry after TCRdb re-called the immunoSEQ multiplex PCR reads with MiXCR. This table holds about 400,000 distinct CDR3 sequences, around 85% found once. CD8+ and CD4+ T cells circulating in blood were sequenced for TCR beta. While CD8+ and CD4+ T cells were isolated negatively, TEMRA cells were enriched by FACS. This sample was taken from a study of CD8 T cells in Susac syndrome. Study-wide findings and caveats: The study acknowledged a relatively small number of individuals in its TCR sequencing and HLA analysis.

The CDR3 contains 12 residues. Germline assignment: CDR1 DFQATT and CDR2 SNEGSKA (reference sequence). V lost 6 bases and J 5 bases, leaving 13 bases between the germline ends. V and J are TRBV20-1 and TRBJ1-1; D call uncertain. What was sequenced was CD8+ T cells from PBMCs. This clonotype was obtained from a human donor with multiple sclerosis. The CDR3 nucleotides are TGCAGTGCCCAACAGAAGGAAACTGAAGCTTTCTTT. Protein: CSAQQKETEAFF.